The entry below describes one TCR beta chain. Its antigen remains undetermined. There are no base qualities to consult, and no much larger clone falls within one base. This specimen belongs to a study of T cells and copy number aberrations in small-cell lung cancer (dated by TCRdb to the early 2020s). Regarding the study in general: To relate T cell metrics to mutations and copy number aberrations, the same tumor regions underwent both TCR repertoire sequencing and whole-exome sequencing. Tumor TCR data existed for some 17 patients, while 14 patients had TCR data covering both tumor and normal tissue.

The immunoSEQ hsTCRB Kit was used with multiplexed V- and J-gene primers to amplify TCR-beta CDR3 regions from genomic DNA. Unique DNA barcodes were added in a second PCR, and samples were pooled together with a negative and a positive control. Sequencing of the pooled TCR-beta libraries was performed on an Illumina MiSeq using a 150-cycle paired-end protocol. For the original study's pipeline: Adaptive Biotechnologies processed the raw sequencing data into a report containing normalized, annotated TCR-beta repertoires. T-cell density was calculated by normalizing TCR-beta templates to usable DNA, with usable DNA estimated through amplification of housekeeping genes. Clonality was defined as 1 minus Pielou's evenness, while richness was a count of unique rearrangements. TCRdb carries this immuneACCESS record with in-frame sequences only. Its versions omit some clonotypes, under half of them owing to an unresolved V gene in the studies checked, with the rest unexplained. The V and J calls and clone size come from that table; D and trimming were worked out from the DNA. The sample has around 2,200 clones on record, approximately 81% of them singletons. The biggest ten clones account for roughly 8.6% of the sample.

The donors were limited-stage small-cell lung cancer patients who had surgical resection in Hangzhou, China, between about 2008 and 2020. Every donor went straight to surgery with no preoperative chemotherapy or radiotherapy, and no donor was given immunotherapy either before or after surgery. All 20 or so patients in the sequenced cohort were smokers or heavy second-hand smokers. Adjacent normal lung tissue was taken at least 2 cm away from the tumor margin, and two pathologists confirmed morphologically that the tissue was free of malignant cells. To characterize T cell repertoire heterogeneity, the study applied multi-region TCR-beta sequencing to resected limited-stage small-cell lung cancers and to tumor-adjacent lung tissue. The AllPrep DNA/RNA FFPE Kit (Qiagen) was used to extract genomic DNA from the FFPE tissue. On the study overall, not on this receptor specifically: The study was limited by a small sample size because surgical resection is uncommon in small-cell lung cancer, and the findings require validation. All specimens were formalin-fixed paraffin-embedded tissue, which is known to introduce sequencing artifacts. Lower T-cell density, richness and clonality were observed in tumors than in adjacent lung tissue, although the difference in density was not significant.

The clonotype originates from a woman aged 60-75 years with small cell lung cancer. Material: normal tissue next to the tumor.

This receptor carries the CDR3 CASSTTGIPNSPLHF. In nucleotides, the sequence is TGTGCCAGCAGTACTACAGGGATACCTAATTCACCCCTCCACTTT. The chain was built from TRBV6-5 and TRBJ1-6, with TRBD1 as a weak D call on 6 bases. The germline ends are 14 bases apart after V is trimmed by 5 bases and J by 6 bases. Looking up the germline V gene yields CDR1 MNHEY and CDR2 SVGAGI. There are 15 amino acids in the CDR3, from cysteine to phenylalanine inclusive. The sequence is cut down to CDR3 DNA, 45 bases in frame from base 1.